A single sample gave rise to the 5 T cell receptor beta chains below, sequenced in a study of shared clonotypes between healthy human individuals. Clones were read by immunoSEQ multiplex PCR, and TCRdb kept only the in-frame ones, dropping some. The sample comprises some 2,000,000 clones, 95% of which are singletons, and approximately 0.13% rests with the top ten. The sequencing input was naive CD4+ T cells sorted from blood. Subset denoted: CD45RA+ positively selected. Receptors originate from a man aged 18 to 29 in good health.

The gene calls are TRBV2 and TRBJ1-1; D is uncertain. The CDR3 runs 14 residues. The V gene lost 2 bases and the J gene lost 11 bases, with 18 bases spanning the gap. From germline, CDR1 is SNHLY and CDR2 FYNNEI. CDR3: CASSERRWNPGAFF. In DNA, the CDR3 is TGTGCCAGCAGTGAAAGAAGATGGAACCCTGGCGCTTTCTTT.

This chain joins TRBV2 and TRBJ1-6; 7 bases are shared with TRBD1. The V and J ends lost 7 bases and 3 bases, in that order; junction bases with no gene match: 6. There are 15 residues in the CDR3. Germline CDR1 and CDR2: SNHLY and FYNNEI. CDR3 protein: CASTPQGVYNSPLHF. The CDR3 DNA is TGTGCCAGCACCCCCCAGGGGGTCTATAATTCACCCCTCCACTTT.

The rearrangement links TRBV6-1 to TRBJ2-6; 7 bases fit TRBD1. Germline values: CDR1 MNHNS, CDR2 SASEGT. The CDR3 consists of 14 residues. Trimming removed 6 bases from V and 2 bases from J; junction bases left unmatched: 1. The CDR3 sequence is CASSDRAGANVLTF. The CDR3 DNA follows: TGTGCCAGCAGCGACAGGGCTGGGGCCAACGTCCTGACTTTC.

This sequence joins TRBV28 and TRBJ2-5, with D possibly TRBD2 on 6 matching bases. Germline values: CDR1 MDHEN, CDR2 SYDVKM. V lost 8 bases and J lost 4, with 11 bases in between. The CDR3 consists of 12 residues. CDR3: CASRDLTETQYF. In nucleotides, the CDR3 is TGTGCCAGCCGGGACTTAACAGAGACCCAGTACTTC.

For the CDR3, the DNA is TGTGCCAGCACCTTGCGGGGGGCGGAGGGCCGCGAGCAGTACTTC. Its protein is CASTLRGAEGREQYF. The V call is TRBV2, the J call TRBJ2-7; 8 bases fit TRBD2. The trim removed 7 bases at V and 6 bases at J, leaving 14 bases unmatched. Germline CDR1 reads SNHLY; CDR2 reads FYNNEI. CDR3 length: 15 residues. The full variable domain, rest sourced from reference TRBV2 and TRBJ2-7, is EPEVTQTPSHQVTQMGQEVILRCVPISNHLYFYWYRQILGQKVEFLVSFYNNEISEKSEIFDDQFSVERPDGSNFTLKIRSTKLEDSAMYFCASTLRGAEGREQYFGPGTRLTVT.